This T cell receptor (beta chain) was captured in a study of blood T cell repertoires in COVID-19 (dated by TCRdb to about 2020). Concerning the study at large: Collaborator samples came from the United States, Italy and Spain and covered acute and convalescent phases of COVID-19. The prospective study material was composed of cDNA or gDNA derived from T cells, B-cell-depleted T cells, or PBMCs. Deeply sampled blood TCRbeta repertoires from subjects exposed to, actively infected with, or recovered from COVID-19 were included in the dataset. The repertoires were released in a freely available public database meant as a resource for research on the immune response to SARS-CoV-2. The samples were drawn from two sources: the first 160 participants of the ongoing ImmuneRACE study, and over 1,000 subjects contributed by 6 global collaborators. Sample metadata almost always included a de-identified subject ID, COVID-19 status, age in years and sex. HLA class I and class II types, where available, came from metadata supplied by the sample provider rather than from assay-based typing. Results and caveats for the whole study, not just this receptor: How much clinical and demographic metadata was included differed by source and by participant, and the metadata was provided uncurated.

In Seattle, one collaborating source enrolled patients while the infection was active and tracked those patients longitudinally over the course of disease. Each collaborating institution followed its own protocols to collect whole blood in K2EDTA tubes. For TCRbeta analysis, collaborators shipped samples in one of three forms: frozen whole blood, isolated PBMCs, or DNA extracted from either of those sample types. TCRbeta CDR3 regions were amplified from genomic DNA by means of the immunoSEQ Assay, a bias-controlled multiplex PCR. The paper's processing steps were these. Nucleated cell counts per sample were estimated from amplification of reference gene primers within the assay. Sequence reads were collapsed and filtered to measure the absolute abundance of every unique TCRbeta CDR3 rearrangement. Productive Simpson clonality was computed per sample as the square root of Simpson's diversity index over productive rearrangements. TCRdb limited this immuneACCESS table to in-frame rearrangements with V and J called. A share of clones is missing; checked studies link under half to unresolved V genes, and the rest is unexplained. V and J calls and clone size follow that table, whereas D and trimming were derived from the DNA. The sample yields 330,000 or so clones; about nine tenths were counted once. Roughly 8.9% of the sample belongs to the ten largest clones.

In regard to this clone: The target of this receptor is not known. No qualities accompany the bases; no much larger clone lies one base away.

CDR1 is given as KGHDR and CDR2 as SFDVKD, both from the germline V gene. V trim: 7 bases; J trim: 8 bases; unmatched bases: 9. The CDR3 sequence holds 14 residues, the cysteine and phenylalanine included. The read is trimmed to its CDR3 DNA, 42 bases read in frame from base 1. The sequence came from a young man with COVID-19, enrolled during active disease. The specimen sequenced was peripheral blood. The chain uses TRBV24-1 and TRBJ2-1, and 8 junction bases match TRBD2. The DNA sequence reads TGTGCCACCAGAGCGGGAGTTGGGGGGGATGAGCAGTTCTTC. Its product reads: CATRAGVGGDEQFF.